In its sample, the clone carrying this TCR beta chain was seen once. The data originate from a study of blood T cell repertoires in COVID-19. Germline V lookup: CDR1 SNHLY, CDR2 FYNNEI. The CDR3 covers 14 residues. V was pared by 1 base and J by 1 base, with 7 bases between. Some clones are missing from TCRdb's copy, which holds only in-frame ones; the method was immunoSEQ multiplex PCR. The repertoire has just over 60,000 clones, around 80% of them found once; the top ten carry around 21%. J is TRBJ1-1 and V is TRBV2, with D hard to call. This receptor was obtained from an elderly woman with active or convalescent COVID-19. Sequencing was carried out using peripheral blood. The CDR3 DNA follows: TGTGCCAGCAGTGAAGGGGCAGGGAACACTGAAGCTTTCTTT. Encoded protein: CASSEGAGNTEAFF.